This entry describes one T cell receptor (beta chain). Some clones are missing from TCRdb's copy, which holds only in-frame ones; the method was immunoSEQ multiplex PCR. The sample lists about 200,000 clones; almost 85% were seen once. The entry originates in a study of blood T cell repertoires in COVID-19. Study information: Some COVID-19 samples were acute and others convalescent; all came from the United States, Italy and Spain. The cDNA or gDNA used as material had been derived from T cells, B-cell-depleted T cells, or PBMCs.

The specimen was peripheral blood. The receptor was derived from a human donor with acute or convalescent COVID-19. The donor label of this sample is uncertain.

CDR3 sequence reads: CASSFDRSNQPQHF. CDR3 DNA sequence: TGTGCCAGCAGCTTCGACAGAAGCAATCAGCCCCAGCATTTT. The gene calls are TRBV6-5 and TRBJ1-5, with a tentative D call TRBD1 (5 bases). V lost 6 bases and J lost 1, with 10 bases in between. CDR1 MNHEY and CDR2 SVGAGI come from the germline V gene. This CDR3 comprises 14 residues.